Below, 2 T cell receptor beta chains from the same sample are listed, as sequenced in a study of blood T cells in healthy people across ages. A sample-barcoded 5' primer and a J-beta primer mix were used in a second PCR of roughly 7 to 11 cycles. TCRdb processed the 5' RACE reads anew with MiXCR; each CDR3 protein has one entry. The data contain about 680,000 distinct CDR3 sequences, around 49% of them singletons. Source material: blood. The receptor source for this set is a woman in her sixties or seventies in good health.

V and J are TRBV20-1 and TRBJ1-5; D not certain. The CDR3 runs to 11 residues. V lost 7 bases and J 4 bases, leaving 8 bases between the germline ends. Germline V gives CDR1 DFQATT, CDR2 SNEGSKA (reference sequence). As DNA, the CDR3 is TGCAGTGTACAGAATAATCAGCCCCAGCATTTT. The encoded protein is CSVQNNQPQHF.

V and J are TRBV6-2 or TRBV6-3 and TRBJ2-5, with D perhaps given as TRBD1 or TRBD2 (5 bases each). The CDR3 is 15 residues long. V was shortened by 2 bases and J by 5 bases, with 15 bases between the two germline ends. Germline V gene data show CDR1 as MNHEY and CDR2 as SVGEGT. The CDR3 loop reads CASSYGTSSRETQYF. CDR3 nucleotides: TGTGCCAGCAGTTACGGGACCTCTAGTAGGGAGACCCAGTACTTC.